Listed below are T cell receptor beta chains from one sample, sequenced in a study of blood T cell repertoires in COVID-19. The table came from immunoSEQ multiplex PCR; TCRdb's copy has only in-frame clones and leaves some out. The table records about 84,000 clones, 75% to 85% of them present only once. Sequencing input: peripheral blood. The receptor source for this set is a woman over 75 with acute or convalescent COVID-19. Each CDR3 is given with its conserved first and last residue. Each record gives: J gene, clone size, V gene, D gene, CDR3 DNA, CDR3 protein. The D gene is left open where the match is weak. Size values are once, few and many counts, or a class for expanded clones, and some rows have none.

J gene: TRBJ2-1; clone size: -; V gene: TRBV7-9; D gene: -; CDR3 DNA: TGTGCCAGCAGCTTAAAAGCGCCCTTCTACAATGAGCAGTTCTTC; CDR3 protein: CASSLKAPFYNEQFF
J gene: TRBJ1-4; clone size: once; V gene: TRBV5-5; D gene: -; CDR3 DNA: TGTGCCAGCAGCCGCGCAGGGGTGGGTGAAAAACTGTTTTTT; CDR3 protein: CASSRAGVGEKLFF
J gene: TRBJ2-7; clone size: -; V gene: TRBV7-2; D gene: -; CDR3 DNA: TGTGCCAGCAGCTCGACAGCCTACGAGCAGTACTTC; CDR3 protein: CASSSTAYEQYF
J gene: TRBJ2-5; clone size: -; V gene: TRBV28; D gene: TRBD1; CDR3 DNA: TGTGCCAGCAGTTTCTATGGACAGGGCCTAAAAGAGACCCAGTACTTC; CDR3 protein: CASSFYGQGLKETQYF
J gene: TRBJ2-5; clone size: once; V gene: TRBV11-2; D gene: TRBD2; CDR3 DNA: TGTGCCAGCAGTAATATAGCGGGGGAAACAGAGACCCAGTACTTC; CDR3 protein: CASSNIAGETETQYF
J gene: TRBJ2-5; clone size: -; V gene: TRBV5-1; D gene: -; CDR3 DNA: TGCGCCAGCAGCTTAGGGGTTCCCCCAGAGACCCAGTACTTC; CDR3 protein: CASSLGVPPETQYF
J gene: TRBJ2-5; clone size: once; V gene: TRBV9; D gene: TRBD1; CDR3 DNA: TGTGCCAGCAGCGTAACGGGACAGTCCCAAGAGACCCAGTACTTC; CDR3 protein: CASSVTGQSQETQYF
J gene: TRBJ2-1; clone size: -; V gene: TRBV27; D gene: -; CDR3 DNA: TGTGCCAGCAGTTTCCAGGGTTTTGGGAATGAGCAGTTCTTC; CDR3 protein: CASSFQGFGNEQFF
J gene: TRBJ2-1; clone size: -; V gene: TRBV9; D gene: -; CDR3 DNA: TGTGCCAGCAGCGTAGGCGGGAAATCCTACAATGAGCAGTTCTTC; CDR3 protein: CASSVGGKSYNEQFF
J gene: TRBJ1-1; clone size: -; V gene: TRBV7-6; D gene: TRBD1; CDR3 DNA: TGTGCCAGCAGCTTAACGGGGCAGGGGGACACTGAAGCTTTCTTT; CDR3 protein: CASSLTGQGDTEAFF
J gene: TRBJ2-7; clone size: -; V gene: TRBV2; D gene: TRBD1; CDR3 DNA: TGTGCCAGCAAGGCGTTACAGGGGGCAATGGAGCAGTACTTC; CDR3 protein: CASKALQGAMEQYF
J gene: TRBJ1-2; clone size: once; V gene: TRBV6-5; D gene: TRBD1; CDR3 DNA: TGTGCCAGCAGTTCTGGACAGGGTTACTATGGCTACACCTTC; CDR3 protein: CASSSGQGYYGYTF
J gene: TRBJ2-1; clone size: -; V gene: TRBV10-1; D gene: TRBD2; CDR3 DNA: TGCGCCAGCAGTCCCCCGGGACTAGCGGGAGTTGGAGAGCAGTTCTTC; CDR3 protein: CASSPPGLAGVGEQFF
J gene: TRBJ2-3; clone size: once; V gene: TRBV7-9; D gene: TRBD2; CDR3 DNA: TGTGCCAGCAGCCCGGGGGGTCCGGTAGCAGATACGCAGTATTTT; CDR3 protein: CASSPGGPVADTQYF
J gene: TRBJ2-2; clone size: -; V gene: TRBV7-2; D gene: -; CDR3 DNA: TGTGCCAGCAGTCCTTACGGAGTGAACACCGGGGAGCTGTTTTTT; CDR3 protein: CASSPYGVNTGELFF
J gene: TRBJ2-7; clone size: -; V gene: TRBV5-1; D gene: TRBD2; CDR3 DNA: TGCGCCAGCAGCTTGGCCCTAGCGGGCTCCTACGAGCAGTACTTC; CDR3 protein: CASSLALAGSYEQYF
J gene: TRBJ2-3; clone size: -; V gene: TRBV6-6; D gene: TRBD2; CDR3 DNA: TGTGCCAGCAGTACTAGCGGGAGTGGCACAGATACGCAGTATTTT; CDR3 protein: CASSTSGSGTDTQYF
J gene: TRBJ2-1; clone size: -; V gene: TRBV4-1; D gene: -; CDR3 DNA: TGCGCCAGCAGCCAAGTGGTAGCAGATTACAATGAGCAGTTCTTC; CDR3 protein: CASSQVVADYNEQFF
J gene: TRBJ2-7; clone size: -; V gene: TRBV9; D gene: TRBD1; CDR3 DNA: TGTGCCAGCAGCGTAGGGATAGGGGGCGCCTACGAGCAGTACTTC; CDR3 protein: CASSVGIGGAYEQYF
J gene: TRBJ2-1; clone size: -; V gene: TRBV5-4; D gene: TRBD1; CDR3 DNA: TGTGCCAGCAGCCTACCCGGGACAGGAACCACTGGTGAGCAGTTCTTC; CDR3 protein: CASSLPGTGTTGEQFF
J gene: TRBJ1-1; clone size: -; V gene: TRBV6-5; D gene: -; CDR3 DNA: TGTGCCAGCAGTTCCCCTGGGGCCGACACTGAAGCTTTCTTT; CDR3 protein: CASSSPGADTEAFF
J gene: TRBJ2-7; clone size: -; V gene: TRBV5-3; D gene: TRBD2; CDR3 DNA: TGTGCCAGAAGCCCGAGCGGGAGGGCGGACGAGCAGTACTTC; CDR3 protein: CARSPSGRADEQYF